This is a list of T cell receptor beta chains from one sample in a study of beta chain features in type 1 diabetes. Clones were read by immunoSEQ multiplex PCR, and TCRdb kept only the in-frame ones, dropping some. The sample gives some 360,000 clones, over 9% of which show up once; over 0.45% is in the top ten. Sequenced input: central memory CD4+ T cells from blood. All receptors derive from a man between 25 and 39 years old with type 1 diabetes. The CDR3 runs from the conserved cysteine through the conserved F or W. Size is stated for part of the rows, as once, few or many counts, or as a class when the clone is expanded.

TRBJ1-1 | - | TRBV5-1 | CASSLGAANTEAFF
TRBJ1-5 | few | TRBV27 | CASRSGGGLNQPQHF
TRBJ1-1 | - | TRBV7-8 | CASSGGPMNTEAFF
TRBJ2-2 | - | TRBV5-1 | CASSLGTIPTGELFF
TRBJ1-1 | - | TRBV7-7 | CASSTQPDTEAFF
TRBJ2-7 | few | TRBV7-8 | CASSLSRYEQYF
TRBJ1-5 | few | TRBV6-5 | CASGIQENQPQHF
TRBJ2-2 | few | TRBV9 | CASSVGLVRSSNTGELFF
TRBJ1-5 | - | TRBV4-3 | CASSQEWRYSNQPQHF
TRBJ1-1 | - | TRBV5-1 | CASSLMPAGDTEAFF
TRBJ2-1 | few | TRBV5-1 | CASSSPDRGEYNEQFF
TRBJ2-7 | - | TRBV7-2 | CASSSLGGRTREQYF
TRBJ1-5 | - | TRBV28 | CASIPPVGAYNQPQHF
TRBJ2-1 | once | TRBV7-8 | CASSSGQANEQFF
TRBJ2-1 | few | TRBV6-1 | CASSKTSLRFF
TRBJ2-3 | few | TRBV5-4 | CASSRLAGGDTQYF
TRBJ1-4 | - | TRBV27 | CASGRQGAANEKLFF
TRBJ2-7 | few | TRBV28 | CASSFQGGFYEQYF
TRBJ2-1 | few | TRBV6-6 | CASSRSSGGEQFF
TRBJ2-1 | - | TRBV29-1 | CSVEDLLAGGSYNEQFF
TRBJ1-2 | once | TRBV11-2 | CASSPTGTGYGYTF
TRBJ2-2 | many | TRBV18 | CASSRGNTGELFF
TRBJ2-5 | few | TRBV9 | CASSVVTGEGETQYF
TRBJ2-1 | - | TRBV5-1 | CASSFGGSSYNEQFF
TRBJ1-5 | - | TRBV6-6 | CASSYGGYQPQHF
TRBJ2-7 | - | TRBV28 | CASSFLIYEQYF
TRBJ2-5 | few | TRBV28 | CASSRPQGRETQYF